This entry features one T cell receptor (beta chain) sequence. This sample stems from a study of spatial heterogeneity in lung cancer. The time point: sample taken at primary tumor resection. In each case, whole RNA from tumor, nontumor lung or frozen PBMC was sequenced unsorted. TCRdb re-analysed the 5' RACE reads in MiXCR, keeping a single row per CDR3 protein. The table lists around 89,000 distinct CDR3 sequences, approximately 12% of them singletons. The sequence was collected from a male donor with early-stage non-small cell lung cancer. This material consisted of PBMCs, taken at surgery.

The CDR3 sequence: CASSQYRDQETQYF. The CDR3 nucleotides are TGTGCCAGCAGCCAATACAGGGACCAAGAGACCCAGTACTTC. J is TRBJ2-5 and V is TRBV3-1; maybe TRBD1 (6 bases). The V end lost 2 bases, the J end lost 0 bases, and 7 bases lay between the germline ends. Germline CDR1 is LGHDT and CDR2 is YNNKEL (reference sequence). This CDR3 region has 14 residues.